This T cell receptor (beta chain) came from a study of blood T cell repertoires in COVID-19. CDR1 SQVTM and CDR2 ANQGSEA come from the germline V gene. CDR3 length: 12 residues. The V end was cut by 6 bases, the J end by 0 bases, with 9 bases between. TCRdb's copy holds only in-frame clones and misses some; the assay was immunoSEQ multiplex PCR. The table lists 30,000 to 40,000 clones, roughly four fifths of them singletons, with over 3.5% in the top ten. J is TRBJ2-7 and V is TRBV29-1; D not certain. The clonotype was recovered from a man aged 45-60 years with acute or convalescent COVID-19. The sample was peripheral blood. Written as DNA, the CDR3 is TGCAGCGTAGAGACACACTCCTACGAGCAGTACTTC. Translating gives CSVETHSYEQYF.